This paragraph covers one T cell receptor beta chain sequence. The antigen is not known. These data come from a study of cytotoxic CD8 clonotypes in ibrutinib-treated CLL. The planned depth of sequencing spanned 1 in 200,000 to 1 in 1 million T cells. This table comes from immunoSEQ multiplex PCR, and its TCRdb copy is limited to in-frame clones, with some not included. Of some 350,000 clones listed, about 61% were seen once; the top ten hold around 6.3%. Study-level points and caveats: T-cell clonality at baseline went above that of age-matched healthy donors and rose and fell with circulating CD8+ T-cell counts.

In germline, CDR1 is SGHVS, CDR2 FQNEAQ. The CDR3 extends over 13 amino acids. V trimming: 4 bases; J trimming: 5 bases; junction bases outside the gene matches: 4. The sample here was PBMCs, taken after 36 months of ibrutinib treatment. The chain couples TRBV7-8 to TRBJ1-1; 7 bases line up with TRBD1. This TCR was recovered from a human donor with chronic lymphocytic leukemia. The CDR3 DNA reads as TGTGCCAGCAGCTACAGGGGAGGGACTGAAGCTTTCTTT. Translated: CASSYRGGTEAFF. Filled out from reference TRBV7-8 and TRBJ1-1, the complete variable domain reads GAGVSQSPRYKVAKRGQDVALRCDPISGHVSLFWYQQALGQGPEFLTYFQNEAQLDKSGLPSDRFFAERPEGSVSTLKIQRTQQEDSAVYLCASSYRGGTEAFFGQGTRLTVV.